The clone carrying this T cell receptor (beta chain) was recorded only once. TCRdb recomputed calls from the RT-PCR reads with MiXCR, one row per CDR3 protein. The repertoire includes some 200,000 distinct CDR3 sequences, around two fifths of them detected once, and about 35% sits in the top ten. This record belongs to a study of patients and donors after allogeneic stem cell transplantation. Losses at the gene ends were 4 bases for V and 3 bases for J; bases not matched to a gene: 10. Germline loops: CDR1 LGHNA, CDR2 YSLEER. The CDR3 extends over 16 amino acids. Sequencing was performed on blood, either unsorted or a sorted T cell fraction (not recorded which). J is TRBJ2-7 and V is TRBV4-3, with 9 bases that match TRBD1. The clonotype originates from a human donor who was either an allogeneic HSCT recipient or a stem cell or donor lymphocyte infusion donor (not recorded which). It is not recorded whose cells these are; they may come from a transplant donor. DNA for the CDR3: TGCGCCAGCAGCCCGGCAAGGGCGGGACAGGGCTACGAGCAGTACTTC. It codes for CASSPARAGQGYEQYF.